The source of this TCR beta chain is a study of CD8 T cells in Susac syndrome. Study overall: Patients with Susac syndrome were therapy-naive, on corticosteroids, or on intravenous immunoglobulin alone at the time that blood was drawn. Study-level points and caveats: The study's TCR sequencing and HLA analysis covered a relatively small number of individuals, and the study acknowledged this.

A note on this clonotype: Its antigen remains unidentified.

An amount of RNA that ranged from roughly 0.5 to 1 ug was reverse transcribed with random hexamers. MiXCR, run by TCRdb on the immunoSEQ multiplex PCR reads, gives a single entry per CDR3 protein. This table holds 150,000 or so distinct CDR3 sequences, approximately 95% found once. The source of this sequence is a human donor with Susac syndrome. The sequenced sample consisted of CD4+ T cells from PBMCs.

CDR3 DNA: TGTGCCAGCAGCTTAGCGCCAGGAGAGACCCAGTACTTC. Residues: CASSLAPGETQYF. This rearrangement joins TRBV7-2 to TRBJ2-5; D unresolved. The V end was cut by 0 bases, the J end by 4 bases, with 6 bases between. CDR1 is SGHTA and CDR2 is FQGNSA in the germline V gene. This CDR3 is 13 amino acids long.